Following are 21 T cell receptor beta chains from one sample sequenced in a study of cytomegalovirus exposure and HLA in healthy donors. 13 Jbeta primers and 60 Vbeta primers were used for the PCR. Data came from immunoSEQ multiplex PCR; TCRdb stores just in-frame clones and leaves some out. The sample shows some 150,000 clones, approximately 80% of them seen only once. Sequencing was carried out using PBMCs. These receptor sequences come from a woman aged 18 to 35 in good health and CMV-seronegative.

This chain links TRBV5-4 with TRBJ2-1; a weak D match, TRBD2 (5 bases). Trimming pared 2 bases from V and 3 bases from J, leaving 12 bases between. This CDR3 comprises 15 residues. CDR1 SGHNT and CDR2 YYREEE come from the germline V gene (reference sequence). CDR3 nucleotides: TGTGCCAGCAGCTTTATAGCGAGAAACTACAATGAGCAGTTCTTC. Translated, it gives CASSFIARNYNEQFF.

The chain couples TRBV25-1 to TRBJ2-1; perhaps TRBD2 as D (6 bases). Trimming cost V 7 bases and J 8 bases, with 9 bases left between them. Germline V gives CDR1 MGHDK, CDR2 SYGVNS. The CDR3 consists of 11 residues. CDR3 bases: TGTGCCAGCAAGCGGGTCCATGAGCAGTTCTTC. Its translation: CASKRVHEQFF.

To note about this clone: The same CDR3 also results from other DNA sequences found in this sample. The chain joins TRBV27 to TRBJ2-7; unclear D gene. This CDR3 spans 13 amino acids. Trimming cost V 9 bases and J 4 bases, with 16 bases left between them. Germline CDR1 reads MNHEY; CDR2 reads SMNVEV (reference sequence). The CDR3 loop is CASSPSDTYEQYF. CDR3 bases: TGTGCCAGTAGTCCATCCGACACTTACGAGCAGTACTTC.

DNA for the CDR3: TGTGCCAGCAGGAGGGGGATGGGGGAGACCTACAATGAGCAGTTCTTC. Amino acid sequence: CASRRGMGETYNEQFF. This chain links TRBV6-6 with TRBJ2-1, with D perhaps matching TRBD1 (6 bases). The germline gives CDR1 MNHNY, CDR2 SVGAGI (reference sequence). The CDR3 sequence is 16 residues long. The ends were cut back, 6 bases at V and 2 bases at J, with 17 bases in the middle.

This rearrangement joins TRBV11-2 to TRBJ1-3; 7 nucleotides agree with TRBD1. This CDR3 is built from 17 residues. Germline lookup yields CDR1 SGHAT and CDR2 FQNNGV. V lost 0 bases to trimming and J lost 4 bases; unmatched junction nucleotides: 9. The CDR3 DNA reads TGTGCCAGCAGCTTAGACCGACAGGGCCCCTCGGGAAACACCATATATTTT. Its protein is CASSLDRQGPSGNTIYF.

In this sample, this clone turned up a few times. The J gene is TRBJ2-1, the V gene TRBV7-2; 7 nucleotides line up with TRBD2. Germline CDR1 SGHTA, CDR2 FQGNSA. The CDR3 has 13 residues. The junction had 3 bases not matched to a gene; V was cut back by 1 base and J by 9 bases. CDR3 bases: TGTGCCAGCAGCTTAGTTCCTAGCGGTGAGCAGTTCTTC. Translating it yields CASSLVPSGEQFF.

V gene TRBV18 combines with J gene TRBJ1-3, with TRBD1 as a possible D gene (5 bases). The CDR3 loop spans 16 amino acids. V gave up 5 bases and J gave up 0 bases, with 14 bases separating them. The germline gives CDR1 KGHSH, CDR2 LQKENI. CDR3 in DNA: TGTGCCAGCTCATTAAACAGGCCTGGCTCTGGAAACACCATATATTTT. This translates into CASSLNRPGSGNTIYF. Supplemented by reference TRBV18 and TRBJ1-3, the full variable domain reads NAGVMQNPRHLVRRRGQEARLRCSPMKGHSHVYWYRQLPEEGLKFMVYLQKENIIDESGMPKERFSAEFPKEGPSILRIQQVVRGDSAAYFCASSLNRPGSGNTIYFGEGSWLTVV.

The chain has TRBV5-1 and TRBJ2-7, with D perhaps matching TRBD2 (6 bases). This CDR3 contains 14 residues. V was clipped by 4 bases and J by 7 bases, with 18 bases between them. Per the germline V gene, CDR1 is SGHRS and CDR2 is YFSETQ. The CDR3 DNA sequence: TGCGCCAGCAGCCCCGCGGGCTGGCGGGATGAGCAGTACTTC. This encodes CASSPAGWRDEQYF.

The CDR3 coding sequence is TGTGCCAGCACCGAAGGGGAGAACACTGAAGCTTTCTTT. It specifies CASTEGENTEAFF. This chain joins TRBV6-1 and TRBJ1-1; D is perhaps TRBD1 (5 bases). The V end lost 7 bases, the J end lost 1 base, and 10 bases lay between the germline ends. The CDR3 has 13 amino acids. The germline V gene encodes CDR1 MNHNS and CDR2 SASEGT.

This clone has just one count. The chain employs TRBV28 and TRBJ2-3, with D perhaps matching TRBD1 (6 bases). Germline V CDR1 and CDR2: MDHEN, SYDVKM. The CDR3 sequence is 17 residues long. Trimming stripped 5 bases from V and 0 bases from J, with 18 bases between. The CDR3 DNA reads as TGTGCCAGCAGTCCCACGACAGGTCTCTTAAGCACAGATACGCAGTATTTT. Amino acid sequence: CASSPTTGLLSTDTQYF.

Remarks on this clone: The sample carries other DNA sequences with the same CDR3. The chain employs TRBV28 and TRBJ2-7; 7 bases match TRBD2. CDR3 length: 14 residues. Trimming cost V 3 bases and J 4 bases; bases outside gene matches: 6. Per germline, CDR1 MDHEN and CDR2 SYDVKM. CDR3 amino acids: CASSLGGSRYEQYF. The CDR3 DNA reads as TGTGCCAGCAGTTTGGGCGGGAGTAGGTACGAGCAGTACTTC.

This chain uses TRBV4-3 with TRBJ2-2; 8 nucleotides match TRBD1. The CDR3 runs 16 residues. With 3 bases clipped from V and 3 bases from J, the junction kept 6 bases outside the gene matches. In germline, CDR1 is LGHNA, CDR2 YSLEER. The CDR3 protein is CASSQTGVTDTGELFF. The CDR3 DNA sequence: TGCGCCAGCAGCCAGACAGGGGTTACGGACACCGGGGAGCTGTTTTTT.

This chain links TRBV7-9 with TRBJ2-5; the D gene is possibly TRBD1 (5 bases). This CDR3 spans 13 amino acids. The ends were cut back, 8 bases at V and 0 bases at J, with 10 bases in the middle. Looked up from germline, CDR1 is SEHNR and CDR2 is FQNEAQ (reference sequence). CDR3 nucleotides: TGTGCCAGCGCAGGGAACTACCAAGAGACCCAGTACTTC. It specifies CASAGNYQETQYF.

This rearrangement joins TRBV21-1 to TRBJ1-2. TRBV21-1 represents a pseudogene. The CDR3 covers 13 residues. CDR3 coding DNA: TGTGCCAGCATCCTCTGGGGGGGCGAAGGCTACACCTTC. Protein product: CASILWGGEGYTF.

This clone was seen more than once but under ten times. V and J are TRBV7-9 and TRBJ1-2, with 12 nucleotides matching TRBD1. Germline CDR1 SEHNR, CDR2 FQNEAQ (reference sequence). This CDR3 spans 17 amino acids. The trim removed 2 bases at V and 3 bases at J, leaving 7 bases unmatched. CDR3 coding DNA: TGTGCCAGCAGCTTACAGTCCGGGACAGGGGGCCACTATGGCTACACCTTC. It codes for CASSLQSGTGGHYGYTF.

V is TRBV5-1 and J is TRBJ2-5, with D perhaps matching TRBD2 (7 bases). The CDR3 length is 14 residues. The germline V and J ends were trimmed by 4 bases and 4 bases, with 14 bases remaining between them. Looked up from germline, CDR1 is SGHRS and CDR2 is YFSETQ. The CDR3 coding sequence is TGCGCCAGCAGCGCGGGGGCAGCGGGAGAGACCCAGTACTTC. It is translated as CASSAGAAGETQYF.

About this clone itself: One junction end does not reproduce the germline sequence, and a read error may be involved. This CDR3 reads CASSLGGTGTNEQFF. The CDR3 bases are TGTGCTAGCAGCTTAGGTGGGACAGGGACCAATGAGCAGTTCTTC. The chain is built from TRBV7-7 and TRBJ2-1; TRBD1 agrees at 9 bases. Germline V CDR1 and CDR2: SSHAT, FNYEAQ (reference sequence). The CDR3 spans 15 residues.

The chain uses TRBV27 and TRBJ2-1; D remains unclear. The V end lost 5 bases, the J end lost 4 bases, and 15 bases lay between the germline ends. Germline CDR1 MNHEY, CDR2 SMNVEV (reference sequence). The CDR3 sequence is 15 residues long. CDR3 protein: CASSPLPPKYNEQFF. The CDR3 coding sequence is TGTGCCAGCAGTCCCCTACCCCCCAAATACAATGAGCAGTTCTTC.

The CDR3 reads CASSLAGTGADTQYF. The CDR3 DNA reads TGTGCCAGCAGCCTCGCCGGGACAGGGGCCGATACGCAGTATTTT. This chain connects TRBV11-2 to TRBJ2-3; 10 bases align to TRBD1. Germline CDR1 SGHAT, CDR2 FQNNGV. The trim removed 5 bases at V and 6 bases at J, leaving 8 bases unmatched. CDR3 size: 15 residues.

V gene TRBV28 combines with J gene TRBJ2-3, with 8 bases identical to TRBD2. Germline-derived CDR1 and CDR2 are MDHEN and SYDVKM. The CDR3 totals 14 residues. Trimming took 6 bases from V and 0 from J; bases not matched to a gene: 2. This CDR3 is CASSGGRSTDTQYF. CDR3 bases: TGTGCCAGCAGCGGCGGGAGGAGCACAGATACGCAGTATTTT.

A single count supports this clone. The chain has TRBV19 and TRBJ2-2, with TRBD1 as a possible D gene (6 bases). V was clipped by 9 bases and J by 2 bases, with 19 bases between them. Germline CDR1 reads LNHDA; CDR2 reads SQIVND (reference sequence). CDR3 length: 16 amino acids. The CDR3 coding sequence is TGTGCCAGCACGGACAGAGCTCTGTTAAACACCGGGGAGCTGTTTTTT. Translating it yields CASTDRALLNTGELFF. The variable domain in full, with the rest retrieved from reference TRBV19 and TRBJ2-2, is DGGITQSPKYLFRKEGQNVTLSCEQNLNHDAMYWYRQDPGQGLRLIYYSQIVNDFQKGDIAEGYSVSREKKESFPLTVTSAQKNPTAFYLCASTDRALLNTGELFFGEGSRLTVL.